These 3 T cell receptor beta chains originate from one sample sequenced in a study of shared clonotypes between healthy human individuals. The assay was immunoSEQ multiplex PCR, and TCRdb's table has in-frame clones only and misses some. The sample lists under 2,000,000 clones, approximately 94% occurring once. CD45RO-negative, CCR7-positively selected cells formed the naive CD8 fraction, excluding terminally differentiated effector memory CD45RA+ cells. The sequenced material came from naive CD8+ T cells sorted from blood. These receptors came from a man younger than 35 in good health.

The chain links TRBV13 to TRBJ1-1; D possibly corresponds to TRBD1 (6 bases). The CDR3 contains 15 residues. Germline CDR1 and CDR2: PRHDT and FYEKMQ (reference sequence). Trimming took 6 bases from V and 1 from J, leaving 15 bases between them. The CDR3 DNA sequence: TGTGCCAGCAGTCCCCGGCCGACAGGGAACACTGAAGCTTTCTTT. Translating it yields CASSPRPTGNTEAFF. Drawing the rest from reference TRBV13 and TRBJ1-1, the complete variable domain is AAGVIQSPRHLIKEKRETATLKCYPIPRHDTVYWYQQGPGQDPQFLISFYEKMQSDKGSIPDRFSAQQFSDYHSELNMSSLELGDSALYFCASSPRPTGNTEAFFGQGTRLTVV.

The chain recombines TRBV5-4 with TRBJ2-4; either TRBD1 or TRBD2 may supply D (5 bases each). The V gene's germline CDR1 is SGHNT and CDR2 YYREEE (reference sequence). Trimming cost V 4 bases and J 5 bases, with 13 bases left between them. The CDR3 loop spans 14 amino acids. The CDR3 is CASSRGLGENIQYF. CDR3 in DNA: TGTGCCAGCAGCCGCGGACTGGGGGAAAACATTCAGTACTTC.

V usage is TRBV7-9 and J usage is TRBJ1-5; D possibly corresponds to TRBD1 (5 bases). The CDR3 runs 15 residues. Trimming pared 0 bases from V and 5 bases from J, leaving 11 bases between. The germline gives CDR1 SEHNR, CDR2 FQNEAQ (reference sequence). The CDR3 loop is CASSLAGVGHQPQHF. DNA for the CDR3: TGTGCCAGCAGCTTAGCGGGGGTGGGGCATCAGCCCCAGCATTTT.